The entry that follows covers one T cell receptor (beta chain) sequence. Its cognate antigen is unknown. The CDR3 has 15 amino acids. V shed 7 bases, J shed 6 bases, and the junction held 13 bases outside the gene matches. Looked up from germline, CDR1 is SEHNR and CDR2 is FQNEAQ (reference sequence). The data are from a study of cytomegalovirus exposure and HLA in healthy donors. Study-level results: Per published accounts, TCR beta sequences correctly predicted the HLA-A and HLA-B alleles of most subjects. Differences between HLA loci emerged in a later analysis of TCR association rates, with DRB1 most and HLA-C fewest. When a later analysis was performed, an Asian-associated ancestry cluster reportedly had fewer N-insertions than the approximately 680-donor mean.

Primers included in the PCR were 60 Vbeta and 13 Jbeta primers. Profiling relied on immunoSEQ multiplex PCR, and the TCRdb table lists in-frame clones only, not all of them. Listed are about 67,000 clones; less than 5.5% falls within the top ten. Source material: PBMCs. The chain carries TRBV7-9 and TRBJ2-7, with 9 bases that match TRBD1. This clonotype was sampled from a woman between 35 and 50 years old in good health and CMV-seropositive. CDR3 sequence reads: CASNPWDRATSEQYF. DNA of the CDR3: TGTGCCAGCAACCCCTGGGACAGGGCGACAAGCGAGCAGTACTTC.